This is a list of T cell receptor beta chains from one sample in a study of cytomegalovirus exposure and HLA in healthy donors. Sequenced by immunoSEQ multiplex PCR; TCRdb stores in-frame clones only, minus some. The sample has 110,000 to 150,000 clones, almost 85% seen once. Sequencing was done on a sample of PBMCs. These receptors originate from a woman aged 40 to 50 in good health and CMV-seronegative. The CDR3 runs from the conserved cysteine through the conserved F or W. The D gene is left open where the match is weak. Some rows mark clone size as missing; the rest say once, few, many or name a class of expanded clone.

NA TRBJ1-4 NA TRBV6-1 CASSEALRGITTNEKLFF TGTGCCAGCAGTGAAGCGCTTCGGGGAATTACAACTAATGAAAAACTGTTTTTT
TRBD2 TRBJ2-1 NA TRBV4-3 CASSVIAGEGNEQFF TGCGCCAGCAGCGTGATAGCGGGAGAGGGGAATGAGCAGTTCTTC
TRBD1 TRBJ1-1 NA TRBV7-9 CASFSSNRGRTEAFF TGTGCCAGCTTCTCGTCGAACAGGGGTAGAACTGAAGCTTTCTTT
TRBD2 TRBJ2-2 NA TRBV11-3 CASSLWDWGGSNTGELFF TGTGCCAGCAGCTTATGGGATTGGGGGGGATCGAACACCGGGGAGCTGTTTTTT
NA TRBJ1-5 NA TRBV28 CASSLHRMNQPQHF TGTGCCAGCAGTTTGCACAGGATGAATCAGCCCCAGCATTTT
NA TRBJ2-1 NA TRBV11-2 CASSSDHRVSSYNEQFF TGTGCCAGCAGCTCCGACCACAGGGTAAGCTCCTACAATGAGCAGTTCTTC
TRBD1 TRBJ2-2 NA TRBV7-3 CASSLSQGATGELFF TGTGCCAGCAGCTTATCACAGGGGGCTACCGGGGAGCTGTTTTTT
TRBD1 TRBJ1-2 few TRBV9 CASSVSGGGRNYGYTF TGTGCCAGCAGCGTATCCGGAGGGGGCCGAAACTATGGCTACACCTTC
TRBD2 TRBJ2-7 NA TRBV30 CAWSRPPRLAATYEQYF TGTGCCTGGAGCAGACCACCGAGACTAGCGGCTACCTACGAGCAGTACTTC
NA TRBJ1-3 NA TRBV28 CASSLRELDGNTIYF TGTGCCAGCAGTTTACGGGAACTGGATGGAAACACCATATATTTT
NA TRBJ1-4 NA TRBV7-6 CASSLFSGNNEKLFF TGTGCCAGCAGCTTATTCTCGGGGAATAATGAAAAACTGTTTTTT
TRBD1 TRBJ1-4 NA TRBV13 CASSSTGMLGKLFF TGTGCCAGCAGCTCGACAGGGATGTTAGGAAAACTGTTTTTT
NA TRBJ2-3 NA TRBV7-8 CASSRDTSRTDTQYF TGTGCCAGCAGCCGGGACACGTCCCGCACAGATACGCAGTATTTT
TRBD1 TRBJ2-5 NA TRBV7-2 CASSRSLPGGGETQYF TGTGCCAGCAGCCGATCCCTTCCAGGGGGCGGGGAGACCCAGTACTTC
NA TRBJ1-6 NA TRBV4-3 CASSLTDYNSPLHF TGCGCCAGCAGCCTGACTGATTATAATTCACCCCTCCACTTT
NA TRBJ2-7 NA TRBV5-6 CASSLDTYEQYF TGTGCCAGCAGCTTGGATACCTACGAGCAGTACTTC
TRBD1 TRBJ1-6 NA TRBV5-4 CASSAGQGSYSPLHF TGTGCCAGCAGCGCCGGACAGGGAAGTTATTCACCCCTCCACTTT
TRBD1 TRBJ2-3 NA TRBV6-6 CASSSPGQVDTQYF TGTGCCAGCAGTTCGCCGGGACAGGTGGATACGCAGTATTTT
TRBD2 TRBJ2-5 NA TRBV2 CASSEGSGGVETQYF TGTGCCAGCAGTGAAGGAAGCGGGGGCGTGGAGACCCAGTACTTC
TRBD2 TRBJ2-3 NA TRBV27 CASSPGTSGFTDTQYF TGTGCCAGCAGTCCAGGGACTAGCGGCTTCACAGATACGCAGTATTTT
NA TRBJ1-2 NA TRBV28 CASTTLTRVSNYGYTF TGTGCCAGCACCACACTAACCAGGGTCTCTAACTATGGCTACACCTTC
NA TRBJ2-5 NA TRBV6-5 CATGETSVTQYF TGTGCCACGGGGGAGACTTCGGTGACCCAGTACTTC
NA TRBJ2-1 NA TRBV11-2 CASSLLRGSYNEQFF TGTGCCAGCAGCTTATTGCGGGGCTCCTACAATGAGCAGTTCTTC
TRBD1 TRBJ1-1 NA TRBV5-1 CASSARTGNTEAFF TGCGCCAGCAGCGCCCGGACAGGGAACACTGAAGCTTTCTTT
NA TRBJ1-4 NA TRBV7-6 CASSPNSQVIREKLFF TGTGCCAGCAGTCCCAACTCACAGGTAATTCGGGAAAAACTGTTTTTT
NA TRBJ2-7 once TRBV7-2 CASGHLPYEQYF TGTGCCAGCGGGCACCTCCCCTACGAGCAGTACTTC
TRBD2 TRBJ2-7 NA TRBV7-6 CASSEAGGISYEQYF TGTGCCAGCAGCGAAGCGGGAGGGATCTCCTACGAGCAGTACTTC
TRBD1 TRBJ1-1 NA TRBV7-8 CATPPRGTPEAFF TGTGCCACCCCGCCCAGGGGGACCCCTGAAGCTTTCTTT
NA TRBJ1-1 NA TRBV6-6 CASMGSGVVTEAFF TGTGCCAGCATGGGTTCGGGGGTCGTCACTGAAGCTTTCTTT
NA TRBJ1-3 NA TRBV7-9 CASSLGARSNSGNTIYF TGTGCCAGCAGCTTAGGGGCCCGCTCGAACTCTGGAAACACCATATATTTT
TRBD1 TRBJ2-1 NA TRBV7-3 CASSLDRGSYNEQFF TGTGCCAGCAGCTTGGACAGGGGTTCCTACAATGAGCAGTTCTTC
TRBD1 TRBJ1-4 NA TRBV7-9 CASSLLTGTNEKLFF TGTGCCAGCAGCTTATTGACAGGGACAAATGAAAAACTGTTTTTT
TRBD1 TRBJ2-5 NA TRBV27 CASSLRGQGGPMMTQYF TGTGCCAGCAGTTTAAGGGGACAGGGAGGTCCCATGATGACCCAGTACTTC
NA TRBJ1-1 NA TRBV7-8 CASSLGRQGMNTEAFF TGTGCCAGCAGCTTAGGGAGGCAGGGGATGAACACTGAAGCTTTCTTT
TRBD2 TRBJ2-1 NA TRBV5-1 CASSLESVAGYNEQFF TGCGCCAGCAGCTTGGAATCGGTAGCGGGGTACAATGAGCAGTTCTTC
NA TRBJ1-1 NA TRBV18 CASSPSQGQRNTEAFF TGTGCCAGCTCACCGTCCCAGGGGCAACGGAACACTGAAGCTTTCTTT
TRBD1 TRBJ1-2 NA TRBV19 CASSTTGFGYTF TGTGCCAGTAGTACGACAGGGTTCGGCTACACCTTC
TRBD2 TRBJ2-2 NA TRBV5-1 CASSLGGLVLNTGELFF TGCGCCAGCAGCTTGGGGGGACTAGTCCTCAACACCGGGGAGCTGTTTTTT
NA TRBJ2-4 NA TRBV15 CATSRVGPTNIQYF TGTGCCACCAGCAGAGTTGGGCCGACGAACATTCAGTACTTC
NA TRBJ2-7 NA TRBV11-2 CASSLARVQYF TGTGCCAGCAGCTTAGCCCGGGTCCAGTACTTC
TRBD1 TRBJ2-7 NA TRBV7-9 CASSNKGRTGPSYEQYF TGTGCCAGCAGCAATAAGGGCCGGACAGGGCCCTCCTACGAGCAGTACTTC
TRBD2 TRBJ2-3 NA TRBV7-3 CASSFRTSGRDTQYF TGTGCCAGCAGCTTTAGGACTAGCGGGAGAGATACGCAGTATTTT
NA TRBJ2-7 NA TRBV28 CASSSPPTKNFSYEQYF TGTGCCAGCAGTTCGCCCCCGACTAAAAACTTCTCCTACGAGCAGTACTTC
TRBD2 TRBJ2-1 NA TRBV6-5 CASRTLAAGVNEQFF TGTGCCAGCCGCACACTAGCGGCCGGTGTCAATGAGCAGTTCTTC
NA TRBJ2-3 few TRBV5-1 CASSSIGEDTQYF TGCGCCAGCAGCTCCATCGGGGAAGATACGCAGTATTTT
TRBD2 TRBJ2-5 NA TRBV11-2 CASSQEGLAGGWGETQYF TGTGCCAGCAGCCAGGAGGGACTAGCGGGGGGATGGGGAGAGACCCAGTACTTC
NA TRBJ1-3 NA TRBV18 CASSPTGGNTIYF TGTGCCAGCTCACCTACGGGGGGAAACACCATATATTTT
TRBD2 TRBJ2-3 NA TRBV10-3 CAISESRASGRTDTQYF TGTGCCATCAGTGAGTCGAGGGCTAGCGGGAGGACAGATACGCAGTATTTT
NA TRBJ2-3 NA TRBV28 CASSSPFGTDTQYF TGTGCCAGCAGCTCCCCGTTTGGCACAGATACGCAGTATTTT
NA TRBJ1-2 NA TRBV28 CASSLSGPSLGYTF TGTGCCAGCAGTTTATCAGGGCCCTCTTTGGGCTACACCTTC
TRBD2 TRBJ2-3 NA TRBV13 CASSPRIAGDTDTQYF TGTGCCAGCAGTCCCAGGATAGCGGGCGACACAGATACGCAGTATTTT
NA TRBJ1-5 NA TRBV6-1 CASSERAGPNPQPQHF TGTGCCAGCAGTGAAAGGGCAGGGCCGAACCCTCAGCCCCAGCATTTT
TRBD2 TRBJ2-3 once TRBV5-1 CASSLYSGRAQATDTQYF TGCGCCAGCAGCTTGTATAGCGGGAGGGCCCAGGCCACAGATACGCAGTATTTT
TRBD2 TRBJ2-3 NA TRBV18 CASSPPGLASSSTDTQYF TGTGCCAGCTCACCACCGGGACTAGCGAGCTCTAGCACAGATACGCAGTATTTT
TRBD1 TRBJ2-3 NA TRBV6-1 CASSEAGQSTDTQYF TGTGCCAGCAGTGAAGCGGGACAGTCCACAGATACGCAGTATTTT
NA TRBJ1-1 NA TRBV4-3 CASSHSGGNTEAFF TGCGCCAGCAGCCACTCGGGGGGGAACACTGAAGCTTTCTTT
NA TRBJ1-2 once TRBV4-3 CASSQQASYGYTF TGCGCCAGCAGCCAGCAGGCATCCTATGGCTACACCTTC